These T cell receptor beta chains were read from a single sample in a study of T cells in Graves' hyperthyroidism and ophthalmopathy. TCRdb fed the multiplex PCR reads into MiXCR, producing one record per CDR3 protein. The sample has about 590,000 distinct CDR3 sequences; less than 20% are singletons. Sequenced material: blood. The receptors were gathered from a young woman with Graves' hyperthyroidism. The CDR3 runs from the conserved cysteine through the conserved F or W. D genes are given only for firm matches. Size values are once, few and many counts, or a class for expanded clones, and some rows have none.

TRBV30,many,.,TRBJ1-1,TGTGCCTGGAACGGGGGTCGAGCCGGAGCTTTCTTT,CAWNGGRAGAFF
TRBV3-1,.,TRBD2,TRBJ2-1,TGTGCCAGCTGGACTAGCGGGAGGGCCTATGAGCAGTTCTTC,CASWTSGRAYEQFF
TRBV20-1,.,TRBD2,TRBJ2-1,TGCAGTGCGCGCGGGACTAGCGGGAGGGTGGTTGAGCAGTTCTTC,CSARGTSGRVVEQFF
TRBV12-3/TRBV12-4,many,TRBD2,TRBJ2-1,TGTGCCAGCATCCCCGGGGGCGGGAGGGAGAATGAGCAGTTCTTC,CASIPGGGRENEQFF
TRBV19,few,.,TRBJ2-1,TGTGCCAGTAGTATTTTACGGTCCCCCATATTCGTAGCGGCCTCCTACAATGAGCAGTTCTTC,CASSILRSPIFVAASYNEQFF
TRBV9,few,TRBD2,TRBJ2-1,TGTGCCAGCACCGAGGGGGCGGGAGGGCCCCATGAGCAGTTCTTC,CASTEGAGGPHEQFF
TRBV10-3,few,.,TRBJ1-5,TGTGCCATCAGTGAGTCGCGGGGGCAGCCCCAGCATTTT,CAISESRGQPQHF
TRBV5-1,many,TRBD1,TRBJ2-7,TGCGCCAGCAGCTTGGGGGGACAGGGGGCGCAAGGCGAGCAGTACTTC,CASSLGGQGAQGEQYF
TRBV7-2,.,.,TRBJ2-3,TGTGCCAGCAGCGCAGGGACAGCGGGCGGGGAGCGGGATACAGATACGCAGTATTTT,CASSAGTAGGERDTDTQYF
TRBV5-6,many,TRBD1,TRBJ2-1,TGTGCCAGCAGCTTGCCCCAGGGACAGGGGCCCTACAATGAGCAGTTCTTC,CASSLPQGQGPYNEQFF
TRBV20-1,few,.,TRBJ2-3,TGCAGTGCCCCCCCCCCGGGCCTGCACTCCTACCTCACAGATACGCAGTATTTT,CSAPPPGLHSYLTDTQYF
TRBV7-9,.,.,TRBJ1-2,TGTGCCAGCAGCTTAGCGGACGGGGAGCGCTATGGCTACACCTTC,CASSLADGERYGYTF
TRBV12-3/TRBV12-4,many,.,TRBJ2-1,TGTGCCAGCAGTCTCCCATCCGATTATGAGCAGTTCTTC,CASSLPSDYEQFF
TRBV29-1,many,.,TRBJ2-3,TGCAGCGCCAAGGTGACGGGGGCAGATACGCAGTATTTT,CSAKVTGADTQYF
TRBV5-6,many,.,TRBJ2-1,TGTGCCAGCAGCTTTCTCCTAACGGCCTACAATGAGCAGTTCTTC,CASSFLLTAYNEQFF
TRBV7-9,many,TRBD2,TRBJ2-7,TGTGCCAGCAGCTCCGGGACTAGCCTACATGTCGAGCAGTACTTC,CASSSGTSLHVEQYF
TRBV2,few,.,TRBJ1-6,TGTGCCAGCATTGTCCCAGGAGGGTATAATAATTCACCCCTCCACTTT,CASIVPGGYNNSPLHF
TRBV4-1,few,.,TRBJ2-5,TGCGCCAGCAGCCAAGTCCCTGCCTGGACCCAGTACTTC,CASSQVPAWTQYF
TRBV14,few,.,TRBJ1-1,TGTGCCAGCAGCCAAGTGGTAACGAACACTGAAGCTTTCTTT,CASSQVVTNTEAFF
TRBV20-1,many,TRBD1,TRBJ2-5,TGCAGTGCTAGTCATCCGGGACAGGGGAGTGAGACCCAGTACTTC,CSASHPGQGSETQYF
TRBV3-1,few,TRBD1,TRBJ2-1,TGTGCCAGCAGCCAAGATCGGACAGGGCAAAAGTTCTTC,CASSQDRTGQKFF
TRBV3-1,.,.,TRBJ1-5,TGTGCCAGCAGCCCGAGCGGGTCCAGTCAGCCCCAGCATTTT,CASSPSGSSQPQHF
TRBV5-1,.,TRBD1,TRBJ2-4,TGCGCCAGCACCTCCGGGACAGGGGTGAGCGGGGCCAAAAACATTCAGTACTTC,CASTSGTGVSGAKNIQYF
TRBV5-1,.,.,TRBJ2-1,TGCGCCAGCAGCGTCGAAACCGGGACTTTCTACAATGAGCAGTTCTTC,CASSVETGTFYNEQFF
TRBV27,.,.,TRBJ2-4,TGTGCCAGCAGCGAAGGGGGCATTCAGTACTTC,CASSEGGIQYF
TRBV30,many,.,TRBJ1-1,TGTGCCTGGACCCCAGGGTACGCGAGTCCTGAAGCTTTCTTT,CAWTPGYASPEAFF
TRBV5-5,many,TRBD1,TRBJ1-5,TGTGCCAGCAGCTTCCGGGACAGGGGGCTAGGAAATCAGCCCCAGCATTTT,CASSFRDRGLGNQPQHF
TRBV5-6,many,.,TRBJ2-2,TGTGCCAGCAGCTTGAAGGGGCACGGGGAGCTGTTTTTT,CASSLKGHGELFF
TRBV6-1,.,.,TRBJ2-1,TGTGCCAGCTCCCGGGACACCAGAAATGAGCAGTTCTTC,CASSRDTRNEQFF
TRBV14,.,TRBD2,TRBJ2-2,TGTGCCAGCAGCCGGACTAGCGGGAGGGCCTTATCACCCGGGGAGCTGTTTTTT,CASSRTSGRALSPGELFF
TRBV2,.,.,TRBJ2-1,TGTGCCAGCAAATTGATCAGCGGGTCCAACAATGAGCAGTTCTTC,CASKLISGSNNEQFF
TRBV12-3/TRBV12-4,many,TRBD1,TRBJ1-2,TGTGCCAGCAGTACCTCCGGGACAGGGTACTATGGCTACACCTTC,CASSTSGTGYYGYTF
TRBV10-3,few,.,TRBJ2-5,TGTGCCATCAGTGATGGGGGAGGGGGAGAAGAGACCCAGTACTTC,CAISDGGGGEETQYF
TRBV7-9,.,.,TRBJ2-3,TGTGCCAGCAGCTTTTTTGGCGGCAGAACAGATACGCAGTATTTT,CASSFFGGRTDTQYF
TRBV28,few,.,TRBJ1-3,TGTGCCAGCAGTCCGGGGGGTATCATGTTCTTGATCTCTGGAAACACCATATATTTT,CASSPGGIMFLISGNTIYF
TRBV12-3/TRBV12-4,few,.,TRBJ2-2,TGTGCCAGCGGCTCCACATCCGGGGAGCTGTTTTTT,CASGSTSGELFF
TRBV6-1,few,.,TRBJ2-7,TGTGCCAGCAGTGAAGAACGACAGGCCTCCTACGAGCAGTACTTC,CASSEERQASYEQYF
TRBV5-1,many,.,TRBJ2-1,TGCGCCAGCAGCGCCTCCCTAGTGCTCATTGAGCAGTTCTTC,CASSASLVLIEQFF
TRBV7-3,.,TRBD2,TRBJ2-2,TGTGCCAGCAGCCTGACCCCCGCGACTAGCACTAGGGGGGAGCTGTTTTTT,CASSLTPATSTRGELFF
TRBV6-1,many,.,TRBJ2-7,TGTGCCAGCAGCAGGGGAGGGCTAATGGGCGAGCAGTACTTC,CASSRGGLMGEQYF
TRBV24-1,many,.,TRBJ1-5,TGTGCCACCAGACCTCCTGGGGGGCCTGGGCAGCCCCAGCATTTT,CATRPPGGPGQPQHF
TRBV9,few,TRBD2,TRBJ2-5,TGTGCCAGCAGCGTAGCGGGAGGGCCCCAAGAGACCCAGTACTTC,CASSVAGGPQETQYF
TRBV6-1,many,.,TRBJ2-3,TGTGCCAGCAGTGAAAGCCGGGACCCAAGCACAGATACGCAGTATTTT,CASSESRDPSTDTQYF
TRBV5-1,many,.,TRBJ2-2,TGCGCCAGCAGCTTGGCCGTTGACAGGGAGCTGTTTTTT,CASSLAVDRELFF
TRBV2,many,.,TRBJ2-5,TGTGCCAGCAGATCGGCAGGAGGAGAGACCCAGTACTTC,CASRSAGGETQYF
TRBV20-1,.,.,TRBJ1-2,TGCAGTGCTAGTGCCAGTAGCTATGGCTACACCTTC,CSASASSYGYTF